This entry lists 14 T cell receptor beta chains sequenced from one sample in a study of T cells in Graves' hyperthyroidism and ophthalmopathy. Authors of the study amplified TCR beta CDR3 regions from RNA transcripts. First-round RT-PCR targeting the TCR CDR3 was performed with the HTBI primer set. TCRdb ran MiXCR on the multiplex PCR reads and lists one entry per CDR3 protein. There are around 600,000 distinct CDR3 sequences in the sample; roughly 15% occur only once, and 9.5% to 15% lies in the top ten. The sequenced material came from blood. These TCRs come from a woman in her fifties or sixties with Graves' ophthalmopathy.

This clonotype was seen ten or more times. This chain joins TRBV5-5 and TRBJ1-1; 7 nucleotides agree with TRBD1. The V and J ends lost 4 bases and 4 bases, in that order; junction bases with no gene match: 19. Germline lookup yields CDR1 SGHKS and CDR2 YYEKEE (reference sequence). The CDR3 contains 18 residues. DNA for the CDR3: TGTGCCAGCAGCCGGACTACGCAAGACAGGGTAGGACTCACTGAAGCTTTCTTT. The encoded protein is CASSRTTQDRVGLTEAFF.

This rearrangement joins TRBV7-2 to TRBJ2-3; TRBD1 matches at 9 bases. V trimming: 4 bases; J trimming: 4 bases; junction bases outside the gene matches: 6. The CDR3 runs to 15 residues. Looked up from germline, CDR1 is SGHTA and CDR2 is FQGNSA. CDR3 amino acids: CASSSQGARSDTQYF. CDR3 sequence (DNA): TGTGCCAGCAGCTCACAGGGGGCTCGTTCAGATACGCAGTATTTT.

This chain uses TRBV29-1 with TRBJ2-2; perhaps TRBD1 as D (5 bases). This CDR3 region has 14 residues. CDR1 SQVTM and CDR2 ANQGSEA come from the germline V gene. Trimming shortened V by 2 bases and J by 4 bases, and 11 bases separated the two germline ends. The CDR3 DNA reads TGCAGCGTTGAATGGGGTAGGGGCACCGGGGAGCTGTTTTTT. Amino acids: CSVEWGRGTGELFF.

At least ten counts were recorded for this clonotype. CDR3 sequence: CSINRDRVNEQFF. CDR3 bases: TGCAGCATTAACCGGGACAGGGTGAATGAGCAGTTCTTC. J is TRBJ2-1 and V is TRBV29-1, with 9 bases lining up with TRBD1. The CDR3 has 13 amino acids. Germline V gene lookup returns CDR1 SQVTM and CDR2 ANQGSEA. The V and J ends lost 8 bases and 7 bases, in that order; junction bases with no gene match: 9.

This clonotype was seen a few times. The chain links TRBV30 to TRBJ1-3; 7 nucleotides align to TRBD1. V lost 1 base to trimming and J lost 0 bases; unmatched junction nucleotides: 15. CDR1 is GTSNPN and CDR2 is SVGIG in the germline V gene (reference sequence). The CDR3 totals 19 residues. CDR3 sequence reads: CAWSGLGQVGGLSGNTIYF. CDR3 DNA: TGTGCCTGGAGTGGGTTAGGACAGGTCGGGGGGCTCTCTGGAAACACCATATATTTT.

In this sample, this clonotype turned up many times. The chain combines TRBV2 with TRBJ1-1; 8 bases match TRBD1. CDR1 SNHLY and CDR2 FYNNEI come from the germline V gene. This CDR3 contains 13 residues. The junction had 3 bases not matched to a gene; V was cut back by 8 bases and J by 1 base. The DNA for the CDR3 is TGTGCCAGCGGAGGACAGGGGAACACTGAAGCTTTCTTT. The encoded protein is CASGGQGNTEAFF.

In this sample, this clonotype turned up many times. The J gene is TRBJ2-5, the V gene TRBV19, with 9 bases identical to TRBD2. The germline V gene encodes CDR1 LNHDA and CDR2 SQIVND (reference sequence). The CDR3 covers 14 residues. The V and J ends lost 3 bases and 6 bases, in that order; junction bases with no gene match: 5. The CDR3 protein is CASSIAGGPQTQYF. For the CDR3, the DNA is TGTGCCAGTAGTATTGCGGGAGGGCCACAGACCCAGTACTTC.

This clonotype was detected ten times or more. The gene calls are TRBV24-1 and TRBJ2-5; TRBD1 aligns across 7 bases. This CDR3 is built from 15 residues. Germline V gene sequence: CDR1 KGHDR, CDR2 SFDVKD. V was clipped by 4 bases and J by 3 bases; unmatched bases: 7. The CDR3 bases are TGTGCCACCAGTGACCCTGCCGGGACAGAAGAGACCCAGTACTTC. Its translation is CATSDPAGTEETQYF.

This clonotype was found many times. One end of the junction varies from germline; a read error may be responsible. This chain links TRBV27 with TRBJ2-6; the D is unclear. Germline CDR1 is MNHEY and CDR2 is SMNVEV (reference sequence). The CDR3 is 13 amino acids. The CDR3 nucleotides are TGTGCCAGCAGCTTATCTGGGGCCAACGTCCTGACTTTC. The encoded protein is CASSLSGANVLTF.

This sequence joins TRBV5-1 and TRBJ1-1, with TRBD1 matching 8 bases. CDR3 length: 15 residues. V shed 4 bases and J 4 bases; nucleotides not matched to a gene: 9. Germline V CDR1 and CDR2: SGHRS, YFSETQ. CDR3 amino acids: CASSAKQGGVTEAFF. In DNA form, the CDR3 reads TGCGCCAGCAGCGCAAAACAGGGGGGGGTCACTGAAGCTTTCTTT.

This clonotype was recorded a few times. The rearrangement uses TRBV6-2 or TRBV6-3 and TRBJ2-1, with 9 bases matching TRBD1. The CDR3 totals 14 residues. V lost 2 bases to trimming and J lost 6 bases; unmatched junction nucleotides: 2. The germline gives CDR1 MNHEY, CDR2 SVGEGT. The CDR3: CASSYRTGANEQFF. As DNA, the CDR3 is TGTGCCAGCAGTTACAGGACAGGGGCCAATGAGCAGTTCTTC.

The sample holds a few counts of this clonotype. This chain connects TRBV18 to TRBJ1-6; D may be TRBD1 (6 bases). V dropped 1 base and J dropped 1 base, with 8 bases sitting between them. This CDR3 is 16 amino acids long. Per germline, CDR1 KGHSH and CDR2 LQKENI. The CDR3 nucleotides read TGTGCCAGCTCACCACGAGGGGGTTCCTATAATTCACCCCTCCACTTT. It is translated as CASSPRGGSYNSPLHF.

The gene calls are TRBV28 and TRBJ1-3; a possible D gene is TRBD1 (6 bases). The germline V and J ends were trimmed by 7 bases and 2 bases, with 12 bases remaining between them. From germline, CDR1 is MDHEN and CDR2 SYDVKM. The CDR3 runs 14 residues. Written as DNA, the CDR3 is TGTGCCAGCAAAATTTCAGGGGCTGGAAACACCATATATTTT. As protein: CASKISGAGNTIYF.

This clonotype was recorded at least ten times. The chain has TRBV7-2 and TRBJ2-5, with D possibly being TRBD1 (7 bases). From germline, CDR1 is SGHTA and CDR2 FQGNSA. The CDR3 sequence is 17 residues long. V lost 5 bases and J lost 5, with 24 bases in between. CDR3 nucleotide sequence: TGTGCCAGCAGCCAGGGGGGAGGCGGGGCCTGGTTGGAGACCCAGTACTTC. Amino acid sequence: CASSQGGGGAWLETQYF.